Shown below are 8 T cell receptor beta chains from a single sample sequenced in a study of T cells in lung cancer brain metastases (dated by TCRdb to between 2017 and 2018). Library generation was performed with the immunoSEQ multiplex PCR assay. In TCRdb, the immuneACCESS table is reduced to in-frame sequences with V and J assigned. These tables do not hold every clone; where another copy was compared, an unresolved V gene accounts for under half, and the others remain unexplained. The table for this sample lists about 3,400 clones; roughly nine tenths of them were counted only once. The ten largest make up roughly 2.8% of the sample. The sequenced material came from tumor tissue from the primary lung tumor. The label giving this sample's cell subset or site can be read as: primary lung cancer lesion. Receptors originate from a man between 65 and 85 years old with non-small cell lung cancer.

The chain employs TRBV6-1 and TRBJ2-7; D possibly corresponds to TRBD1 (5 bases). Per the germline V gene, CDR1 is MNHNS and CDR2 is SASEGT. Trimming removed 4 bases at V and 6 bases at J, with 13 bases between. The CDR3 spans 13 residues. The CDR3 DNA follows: TGTGCCAGCAGTGCAATCGAGCAGGGCGAGCAGTACTTC. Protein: CASSAIEQGEQYF.

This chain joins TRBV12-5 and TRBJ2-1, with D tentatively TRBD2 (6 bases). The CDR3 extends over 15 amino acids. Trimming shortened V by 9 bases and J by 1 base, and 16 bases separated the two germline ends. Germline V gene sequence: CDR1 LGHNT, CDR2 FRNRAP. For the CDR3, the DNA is TGTGCTAGCCCCCGGAGGGTTGGTTCCTACAATGAGCAGTTCTTC. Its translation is CASPRRVGSYNEQFF.

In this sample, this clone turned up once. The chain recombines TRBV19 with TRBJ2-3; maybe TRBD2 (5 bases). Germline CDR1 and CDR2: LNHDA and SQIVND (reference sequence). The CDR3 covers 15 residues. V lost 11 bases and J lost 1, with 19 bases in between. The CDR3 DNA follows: TGTGCCGCCTCCCCCGGCACTAGGGGCACAGATACGCAGTATTTT. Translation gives CAASPGTRGTDTQYF.

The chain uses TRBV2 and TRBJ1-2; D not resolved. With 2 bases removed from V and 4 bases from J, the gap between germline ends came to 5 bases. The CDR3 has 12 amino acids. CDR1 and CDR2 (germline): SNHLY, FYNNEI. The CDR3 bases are TGTGCCAGCAGTGAAAACAGCTATGGCTACACCTTC. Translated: CASSENSYGYTF.

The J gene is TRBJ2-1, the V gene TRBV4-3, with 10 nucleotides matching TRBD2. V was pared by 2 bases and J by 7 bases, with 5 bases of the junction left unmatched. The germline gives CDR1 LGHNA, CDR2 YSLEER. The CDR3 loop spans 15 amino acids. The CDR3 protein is CASSQITSGNNEQFF. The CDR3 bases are TGCGCCAGCAGCCAAATAACTAGCGGGAATAATGAGCAGTTCTTC.

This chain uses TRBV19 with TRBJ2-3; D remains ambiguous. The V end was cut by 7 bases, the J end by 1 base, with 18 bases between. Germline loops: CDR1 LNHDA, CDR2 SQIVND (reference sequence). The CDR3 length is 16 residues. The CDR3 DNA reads TGTGCCAGTACGACAACAGCGAATCGAGGCACAGATACGCAGTATTTT. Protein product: CASTTTANRGTDTQYF.

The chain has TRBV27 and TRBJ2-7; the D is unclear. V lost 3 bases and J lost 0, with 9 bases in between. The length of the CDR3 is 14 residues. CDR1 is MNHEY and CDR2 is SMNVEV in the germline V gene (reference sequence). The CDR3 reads CASSFRHRSYEQYF. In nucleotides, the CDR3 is TGTGCCAGCAGTTTTCGACATCGCTCCTACGAGCAGTACTTC.

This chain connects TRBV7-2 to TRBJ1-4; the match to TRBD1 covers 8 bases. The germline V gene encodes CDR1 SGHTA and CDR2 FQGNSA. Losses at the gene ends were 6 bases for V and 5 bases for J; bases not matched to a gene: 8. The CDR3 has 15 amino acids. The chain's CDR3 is CASRSWTGLNEKLFF. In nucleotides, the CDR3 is TGTGCCAGCAGATCGTGGACAGGGTTGAATGAAAAACTGTTTTTT.